The clone carrying this T cell receptor (beta chain) was seen a few times. Its antigen is unidentified. The CDR3 regions of TCR beta were amplified from RNA transcripts. The HTBI primer set served for first-round RT-PCR of the TCR CDR3. Each CDR3 protein is one row after TCRdb ran MiXCR on the multiplex PCR reads. Among about 460,000 distinct CDR3 sequences listed, around a fifth were seen once. These data belong to a study of T cells in Graves' hyperthyroidism and ophthalmopathy. Turning to the study itself: Peripheral blood collection took place at initial diagnosis, before any treatment. Broader study findings: Model predictions of ophthalmopathy came a median about six months before onset. Most thyroid clonotypes with frequency above 0.001 were detected in blood. A model of 13 V-J pairs discriminated ophthalmopathy from stable hyperthyroidism.

In germline, CDR1 is SQVTM, CDR2 ANQGSEA. CDR3 length: 17 residues. Losses at the gene ends were 6 bases for V and 7 bases for J; bases not matched to a gene: 14. This clonotype originated in a woman in her 70s with Graves' ophthalmopathy. The specimen was blood. J is TRBJ2-1 and V is TRBV29-1; 14 nucleotides agree with TRBD2. The CDR3 DNA reads TGCAGCGTATCGGGACTAGCGGGAGCCGGGGGGTGGAATGAGCAGTTCTTC. It encodes CSVSGLAGAGGWNEQFF.